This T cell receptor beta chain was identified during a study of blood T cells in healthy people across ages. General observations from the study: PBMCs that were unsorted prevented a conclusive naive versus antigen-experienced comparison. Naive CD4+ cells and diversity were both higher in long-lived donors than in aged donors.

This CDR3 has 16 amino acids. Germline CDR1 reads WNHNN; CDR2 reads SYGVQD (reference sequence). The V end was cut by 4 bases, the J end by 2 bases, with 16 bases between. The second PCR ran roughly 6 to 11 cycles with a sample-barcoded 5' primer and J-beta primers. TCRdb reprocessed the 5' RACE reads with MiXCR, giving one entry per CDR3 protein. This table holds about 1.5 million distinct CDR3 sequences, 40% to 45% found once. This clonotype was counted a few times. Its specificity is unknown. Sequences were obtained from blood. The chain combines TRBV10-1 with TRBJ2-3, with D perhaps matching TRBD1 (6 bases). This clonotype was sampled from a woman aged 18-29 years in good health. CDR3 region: CASSGNEAGDTDTQYF. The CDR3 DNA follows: TGCGCCAGCAGTGGCAATGAGGCAGGGGACACAGATACGCAGTATTTT.